This T cell receptor beta chain is drawn from a study of PD-L1 blockade in urothelial cancer. Across the whole study: Study patients had been treated with 0 to 3 previous chemotherapy regimens. Blood samples had a median of approximately 150,000 T cells, roughly 76,000 unique TCRs, and clonality roughly 0.074.

Between 1 and 8 samples, pretreatment and on-treatment, were given by each patient. Germline lookup yields CDR1 ENHRY and CDR2 SYGVKD. CDR3 length: 18 amino acids. The V and J ends lost 6 bases and 0 bases, in that order; junction bases with no gene match: 11. Profiling relied on immunoSEQ multiplex PCR, and the TCRdb table lists in-frame clones only, not all of them. Among under 130,000 clones, under 85% were seen once, and the ten largest hold 2.4%. Sequenced here: PBMCs, sampled around atezolizumab (anti-PD-L1) treatment. The chain has TRBV10-3 and TRBJ2-2; TRBD1 matches 9 bases. The clonotype originates from a man between 50 and 59 years old with urothelial cancer. CDR3 amino acids: CAISATGTGYANTGELFF. As DNA, the CDR3 is TGTGCCATCAGCGCAACCGGGACAGGGTACGCGAACACCGGGGAGCTGTTTTTT.